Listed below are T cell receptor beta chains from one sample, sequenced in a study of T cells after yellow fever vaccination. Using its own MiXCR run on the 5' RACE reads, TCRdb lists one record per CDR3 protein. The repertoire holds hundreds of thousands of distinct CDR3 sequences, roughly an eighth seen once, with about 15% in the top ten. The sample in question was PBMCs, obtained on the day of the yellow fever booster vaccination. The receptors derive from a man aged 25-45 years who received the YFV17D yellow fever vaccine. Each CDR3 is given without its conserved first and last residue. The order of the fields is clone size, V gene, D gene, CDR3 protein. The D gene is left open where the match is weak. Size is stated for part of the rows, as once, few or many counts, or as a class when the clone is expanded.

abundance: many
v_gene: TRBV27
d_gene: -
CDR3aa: ASSKQGAETQY

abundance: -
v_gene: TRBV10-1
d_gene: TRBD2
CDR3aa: ASSMDIGLDEQY

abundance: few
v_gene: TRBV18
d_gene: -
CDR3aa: ASSPSVTYEQY

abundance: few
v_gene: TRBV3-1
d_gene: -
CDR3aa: ASSQGTTSSGYT

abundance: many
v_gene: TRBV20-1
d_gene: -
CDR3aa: SAQGGLRNYEQY

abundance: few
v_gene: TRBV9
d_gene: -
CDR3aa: ASSVRPGPDTQY

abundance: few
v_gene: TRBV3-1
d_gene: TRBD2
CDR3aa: ASSQPGLAGEQF

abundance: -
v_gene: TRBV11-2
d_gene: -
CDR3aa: ASSGLTRTTSTDTQY

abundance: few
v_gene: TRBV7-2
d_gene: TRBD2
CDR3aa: ASSSDLAGDEQY

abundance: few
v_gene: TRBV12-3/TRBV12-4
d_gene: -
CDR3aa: ASSFGQSPTGELF

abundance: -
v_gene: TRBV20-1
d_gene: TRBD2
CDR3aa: SARDNAGVLTYEQY

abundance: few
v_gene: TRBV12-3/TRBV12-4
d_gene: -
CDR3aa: ASSWGGSNTEAF

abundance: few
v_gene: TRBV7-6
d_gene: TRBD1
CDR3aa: ASSLSRTGYQETQY

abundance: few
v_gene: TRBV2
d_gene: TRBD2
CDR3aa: ASSGLAEDNEQF

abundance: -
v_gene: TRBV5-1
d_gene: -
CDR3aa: ASSAEGQGSYEQY